The clone carrying this T cell receptor beta chain was counted only a few times. Its specificity is not known. This sample stems from a study of T cell responses to AZD1222 COVID-19 vaccine. Findings and caveats of the study: White British people made up most donors, females outnumbered males, and clonal diversity was possibly underestimated.

The data were produced by immunoSEQ multiplex PCR, yet TCRdb's version contains in-frame clones alone and is incomplete. Found here are about 120,000 clones, around 93% of them singletons; the top ten hold around 5%. Germline V lookup: CDR1 SGHRS, CDR2 YFSETQ. The CDR3 is 18 residues long. V dropped 4 bases and J dropped 0; count of bases not matched to a gene: 10. This clonotype was sampled from an adult who received the AZD1222 COVID-19 vaccine. Here the sequenced sample was peripheral blood, taken 28 days after the second AZD1222 dose. The rearrangement uses TRBV5-1 and TRBJ2-6; 7 positions match TRBD1. The CDR3 reads CASSGSGTAHSGANVLTF. The CDR3 bases are TGCGCCAGCAGCGGCTCCGGGACAGCCCACTCTGGGGCCAACGTCCTGACTTTC. The whole variable domain, filled in from reference TRBV5-1 and TRBJ2-6, reads KAGVTQTPRYLIKTRGQQVTLSCSPISGHRSVSWYQQTPGQGLQFLFEYFSETQRNKGNFPGRFSGRQFSNSRSEMNVSTLELGDSALYLCASSGSGTAHSGANVLTFGAGSRLTVL.